The source of this TCR beta chain is a study of control samples from healthy donors and cancer patients. The data were produced by immunoSEQ multiplex PCR, yet TCRdb's version contains in-frame clones alone and is incomplete. This sample has about 130,000 clones, with approximately 90% found just once. CDR3 length: 13 amino acids. Germline lookup yields CDR1 SGHNT and CDR2 YENEEA. The V gene lost 0 bases and the J gene lost 7 bases, with 10 bases spanning the gap. The sample comprised blood. The chain is built from TRBV11-3 and TRBJ2-7; D ambiguous. This TCR came from a man younger than 30 in good health. CDR3 protein: CASSLDSLGEQYF. The CDR3 DNA follows: TGTGCCAGCAGCTTAGACTCCCTCGGGGAGCAGTACTTC.